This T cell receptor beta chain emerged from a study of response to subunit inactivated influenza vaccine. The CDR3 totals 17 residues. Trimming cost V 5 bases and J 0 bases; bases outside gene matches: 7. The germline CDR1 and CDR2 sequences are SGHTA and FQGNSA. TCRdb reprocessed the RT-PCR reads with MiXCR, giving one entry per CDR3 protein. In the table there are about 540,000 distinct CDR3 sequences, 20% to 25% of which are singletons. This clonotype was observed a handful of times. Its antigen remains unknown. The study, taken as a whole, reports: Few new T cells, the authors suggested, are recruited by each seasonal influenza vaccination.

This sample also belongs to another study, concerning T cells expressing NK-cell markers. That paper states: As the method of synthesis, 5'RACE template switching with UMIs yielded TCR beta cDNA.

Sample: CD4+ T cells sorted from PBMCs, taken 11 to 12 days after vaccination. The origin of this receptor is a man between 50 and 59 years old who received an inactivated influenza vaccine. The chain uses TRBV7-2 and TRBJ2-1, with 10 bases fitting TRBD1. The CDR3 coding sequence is TGTGCCAGCAGCCGCGACAGGGGGCCGAGCTCCTACAATGAGCAGTTCTTC. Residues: CASSRDRGPSSYNEQFF.